A single sample gave rise to the 8 T cell receptor beta chains below, sequenced in a study of OX40 agonist ivuxolimab in advanced cancers. The protocol was immunoSEQ multiplex PCR, while the TCRdb copy is restricted to in-frame clones and leaves out a portion. The sample has some 73,000 clones, roughly 88% seen once; the top ten hold roughly 0.9%. The sample consisted of CD4+ or CD8+ T cells sorted from blood, taken in a trial of the OX40 agonist ivuxolimab. These TCRs come from an adult with an advanced solid tumor such as melanoma, head and neck, liver or kidney cancer.

The J gene is TRBJ1-6, the V gene TRBV10-3; 9 bases align to TRBD1. From germline, CDR1 is ENHRY and CDR2 SYGVKD. The CDR3 spans 15 residues. V was clipped by 2 bases and J by 5 bases; unmatched bases: 1. CDR3 sequence reads: CAISEDRGNNSPLHF. The CDR3 DNA sequence: TGTGCCATCAGTGAGGACAGGGGGAATAATTCACCCCTCCACTTT.

The chain links TRBV30 to TRBJ1-2, with 10 bases matching TRBD1. The CDR3 length is 15 residues. Germline V gene data show CDR1 as GTSNPN and CDR2 as SVGIG (reference sequence). After removal of 3 bases from V and 7 bases from J, the junction contained 11 bases not matched to a gene. The DNA for the CDR3 is TGTGCCTGGAGAGGAGGGACAGGGGAAGGGGGTGGCTACACCTTC. This encodes CAWRGGTGEGGGYTF.

The chain combines TRBV28 with TRBJ2-5; the match to TRBD1 covers 9 bases. Germline CDR1 and CDR2: MDHEN and SYDVKM. Trimming took 3 bases from V and 7 from J; bases not matched to a gene: 12. CDR3 length: 16 residues. The CDR3 DNA follows: TGTGCCAGCAGTTTCTACGGACAGGGGCCCTCCTTGACCCAGTACTTC. It codes for CASSFYGQGPSLTQYF.

V and J are TRBV7-8 and TRBJ1-1; D remains ambiguous. V was pared by 3 bases and J by 3 bases, with 8 bases between. Germline CDR1 SGHVS, CDR2 FQNEAQ. The CDR3 runs 13 residues. The CDR3: CASSFTRDTEAFF. Written as DNA, the CDR3 is TGTGCCAGCAGCTTCACTCGGGACACTGAAGCTTTCTTT.

V usage is TRBV5-6 and J usage is TRBJ1-2; D remains unclear. This CDR3 comprises 12 residues. Trimming took 1 base from V and 5 from J, leaving 6 bases between them. CDR1 and CDR2 (germline): SGHDT, YYEEEE. The CDR3 coding sequence is TGTGCCAGCAGCTTGCGGGGTTATGGCTACACCTTC. Translating gives CASSLRGYGYTF.

This chain uses TRBV10-2 with TRBJ2-5; D is perhaps TRBD2 (7 bases). CDR1 and CDR2 from the germline V gene are WSHSY and SAAADI. The CDR3 consists of 16 residues. Trimming shortened V by 6 bases and J by 1 base, and 18 bases separated the two germline ends. The CDR3 DNA reads as TGCGCCAGCAGCCACGCGTGGGGGGGCGGCCAAGAGACCCAGTACTTC. Its protein is CASSHAWGGGQETQYF.

The chain recombines TRBV28 with TRBJ1-5; 12 bases fit TRBD1. The germline CDR1 and CDR2 sequences are MDHEN and SYDVKM. The junction had 9 bases not matched to a gene; V was cut back by 6 bases and J by 6 bases. The CDR3 length is 16 residues. CDR3 sequence (DNA): TGTGCCAGCAGCGGGGGTGGGACAGGGGGCGGTCAGCCCCAGCATTTT. This sequence encodes CASSGGGTGGGQPQHF.

This chain connects TRBV15 to TRBJ1-3; 12 bases align to TRBD1. The CDR3 is made up of 22 amino acids. Germline-derived CDR1 and CDR2 are LNHNV and YYDKDF (reference sequence). V dropped 0 bases and J dropped 3; count of bases not matched to a gene: 18. CDR3 coding DNA: TGTGCCACCAGCAGAGATGGGGGACTGGGGACAGGGGGCGGAAGAGATGGAAACACCATATATTTT. This codes for CATSRDGGLGTGGGRDGNTIYF.